This T cell receptor (beta chain) is drawn from a study of graft-versus-host responses after intestinal transplantation. As for the study in general: Recipients had multivisceral, liver-intestinal, or isolated intestinal transplants. Whole-study results and caveats: Peak levels of circulating GvH clones tracked with early post-transplant HvG declines. GvH clones were found in recipient marrow; some appeared first in ileum or blood.

In regard to this clone: No antigen is known for it.

The germline gives CDR1 KGHSH, CDR2 LQKENI. The CDR3 runs to 14 residues. V dropped 3 bases and J dropped 5; count of bases not matched to a gene: 4. Assay: immunoSEQ multiplex PCR; the TCRdb copy retains only in-frame clones and omits some. The data contain just under 50,000 clones, 70% to 85% of them singletons. This chain connects TRBV18 to TRBJ1-1; 9 nucleotides agree with TRBD1. Material: unstimulated CD4+ T cells sorted from spleen or lymph node cells, obtained before transplant. The receptor was derived from a human donor who was the organ donor for an intestinal transplant. CDR3 loop: CASSPQDRGTEAFF. Written as DNA, the CDR3 is TGTGCCAGCTCACCCCAGGACAGGGGAACTGAAGCTTTCTTT.